The entry below gives a single T cell receptor (beta chain) sequence along with its context. This specimen belongs to a study of blood T cells in healthy people across ages. The draw of peripheral blood yielded roughly 10 milliliters from each donor. A sample-barcoded 5' primer and a J-beta primer mix were used in a second PCR of roughly 6 to 11 cycles. Every cDNA molecule carried a tag from a template-switch adaptor bearing 12 random nucleotides. TCRdb fed the 5' RACE reads into MiXCR, producing one record per CDR3 protein. Counted here are 790,000 or so distinct CDR3 sequences, 35% to 60% occurring once; the ten biggest clones make up around 18%. The germline gives CDR1 SGHRS, CDR2 YFSETQ. The V gene end was trimmed by 4 bases and the J gene end by 7 bases; junction bases not matched to a gene: 9. The CDR3 sequence is 15 residues long.

The specimen was blood. The receptor comes from a man older than 75 in good health. This chain connects TRBV5-1 to TRBJ2-1; 9 positions match TRBD2. CDR3 sequence (DNA): TGCGCCAGCAGCCCGATTAGCGGGAGCTTTAATGAGCAGTTCTTC. Translated, it gives CASSPISGSFNEQFF. The complete variable domain, with remaining parts taken from reference TRBV5-1 and TRBJ2-1, reads KAGVTQTPRYLIKTRGQQVTLSCSPISGHRSVSWYQQTPGQGLQFLFEYFSETQRNKGNFPGRFSGRQFSNSRSEMNVSTLELGDSALYLCASSPISGSFNEQFFGPGTRLTVL.